The 14 T cell receptor beta chains given below trace back to one sample, sequenced in a study of T cell responses to AZD1222 COVID-19 vaccine. Profiling relied on immunoSEQ multiplex PCR, and the TCRdb table lists in-frame clones only, not all of them. The sample shows approximately 160,000 clones, around 90% of them seen only once. The sample here was peripheral blood, taken on day 0 of AZD1222 vaccination. Receptor source: an adult in good health.

V usage is TRBV18 and J usage is TRBJ1-2, with D unclear. This CDR3 has 16 residues. In germline, CDR1 is KGHSH, CDR2 LQKENI. Trimming took off 0 bases at V and 1 base at J, with 12 bases between the two ends. This chain's CDR3 is CASSPPNAQFNYGYTF. DNA for the CDR3: TGTGCCAGCTCACCACCGAACGCCCAATTTAACTATGGCTACACCTTC.

The chain is built from TRBV4-2 and TRBJ2-7, with 7 nucleotides matching TRBD2. This CDR3 is 15 amino acids long. Germline V lookup: CDR1 LGHNA, CDR2 YNFKEQ. After removal of 0 bases from V and 8 bases from J, the junction contained 10 bases not matched to a gene. CDR3: CASSQDSSGNGKQYF. CDR3 nucleotide sequence: TGTGCCAGCAGCCAAGATTCCAGCGGGAACGGTAAGCAGTACTTC.

This clone was seen once. V gene TRBV28 combines with J gene TRBJ1-2; 7 nucleotides align to TRBD1. The V gene end was trimmed by 6 bases and the J gene end by 4 bases; junction bases not matched to a gene: 8. CDR1 is MDHEN and CDR2 is SYDVKM in the germline V gene. The CDR3 contains 14 residues. The CDR3 spells CASRTQGLSYGYTF. In DNA, the CDR3 is TGTGCCAGCAGGACACAGGGGTTAAGCTATGGCTACACCTTC.

V gene TRBV7-8 combines with J gene TRBJ2-1; a possible D gene is TRBD2 (5 bases). Deletions cut 1 base from V and 1 base from J, with 11 bases between. Germline V CDR1 and CDR2: SGHVS, FQNEAQ. The CDR3 spans 16 residues. Here the CDR3 DNA reads TGTGCCAGCAGCTTAGAGGCGGGCGCTTCCTACAATGAGCAGTTCTTC. This sequence encodes CASSLEAGASYNEQFF.

The rearrangement links TRBV9 to TRBJ1-2; the D gene is possibly TRBD1 (5 bases). The CDR3 covers 11 residues. V was clipped by 0 bases and J by 13 bases, with 10 bases between them. The germline gives CDR1 SGDLS, CDR2 YYNGEE. The CDR3 DNA is TGTGCCAGCAGCGTAGATCTCGGGACCACCTTC. It yields the protein CASSVDLGTTF.

This CDR3 reads CASSQDQGGNTGELFF. CDR3 coding DNA: TGCGCCAGCAGCCAAGATCAGGGGGGGAACACCGGGGAGCTGTTTTTT. The chain joins TRBV4-1 to TRBJ2-2, with a possible D match to TRBD1 (7 bases). The CDR3 runs to 16 residues. Per germline, CDR1 MGHRA and CDR2 YSYEKL. Deletions cut 0 bases from V and 1 base from J, with 9 bases between.

The chain couples TRBV30 to TRBJ1-1; the D gene is possibly TRBD1 (5 bases). The CDR3 is made up of 13 amino acids. Germline V CDR1 and CDR2: GTSNPN, SVGIG (reference sequence). Trimming pared 2 bases from V and 1 base from J, leaving 8 bases between. CDR3 region: CAWSWDGNTEAFF. The CDR3 bases are TGTGCCTGGAGTTGGGACGGGAACACTGAAGCTTTCTTT. The variable domain in full, with the rest retrieved from reference TRBV30 and TRBJ1-1, is SQTIHQWPATLVQPVGSPLSLECTVEGTSNPNLYWYRQAAGRGLQLLFYSVGIGQISSEVPQNLSASRPQDRQFILSSKKLLLSDSGFYLCAWSWDGNTEAFFGQGTRLTVV.

This chain joins TRBV19 and TRBJ2-1, with TRBD2 identical over 13 bases. The CDR3 runs to 18 residues. The ends lost 10 bases at V and 1 base at J; junction bases unmatched: 13. Germline V gene lookup returns CDR1 LNHDA and CDR2 SQIVND (reference sequence). The CDR3 spells CATRDGGLAGVSYNEQFF. In DNA, the CDR3 is TGTGCCACCCGGGACGGCGGACTAGCGGGAGTGTCCTACAATGAGCAGTTCTTC.

CDR3 sequence (DNA): TGTGCCAGCAGCTTGTGGGGTGGGACGAACACCGGGGAGCTGTTTTTT. Protein: CASSLWGGTNTGELFF. J is TRBJ2-2 and V is TRBV5-5; unclear D gene. V gave up 1 base and J gave up 0 bases, with 10 bases separating them. CDR3 length: 16 residues. Germline-derived CDR1 and CDR2 are SGHKS and YYEKEE (reference sequence).

The V and J genes are TRBV5-4 and TRBJ1-2; 9 nucleotides match TRBD1. With 4 bases clipped from V and 7 bases from J, the junction kept 5 bases outside the gene matches. Germline assignment: CDR1 SGHNT and CDR2 YYREEE (reference sequence). The CDR3 loop spans 13 amino acids. CDR3 protein: CASSLQGAFGYTF. DNA of the CDR3: TGTGCCAGCAGCCTACAGGGGGCGTTTGGCTACACCTTC. Filled out from reference TRBV5-4 and TRBJ1-2, the complete variable domain reads ETGVTQSPTHLIKTRGQQVTLRCSSQSGHNTVSWYQQALGQGPQFIFQYYREEENGRGNFPPRFSGLQFPNYSSELNVNALELDDSALYLCASSLQGAFGYTFGSGTRLTVV.

V and J are TRBV6-6 and TRBJ1-1; TRBD1 is a possible D gene (5 bases). This CDR3 has 11 residues. Trimming left V 5 bases short and J 10 bases short, with 11 bases between. Germline CDR1 reads MNHNY; CDR2 reads SVGAGI (reference sequence). This CDR3 is CASSPQGRAFF. CDR3 DNA sequence: TGTGCCAGCAGTCCCCAGGGTCGAGCTTTCTTT.

This chain connects TRBV7-3 to TRBJ1-5, with 8 bases matching TRBD1. CDR1 is SGHTA, CDR2 FQGTGA, per germline. J gave up 6 bases and V 5 bases, and 6 bases lay outside the gene matches. The CDR3 spans 14 residues. CDR3 DNA sequence: TGTGCCAGCAGCCTCACAGGGGGAAGTCAGCCCCAGCATTTT. The encoded protein is CASSLTGGSQPQHF.

The gene calls are TRBV2 and TRBJ1-1, with D maybe TRBD1 (6 bases). The CDR3 spans 15 residues. Germline V gene sequence: CDR1 SNHLY, CDR2 FYNNEI. Trimming pared 3 bases from V and 10 bases from J, leaving 21 bases between. CDR3 residues: CASSDGVGGAQGAFF. CDR3 nucleotide sequence: TGTGCCAGCAGTGACGGGGTAGGGGGGGCGCAGGGAGCTTTCTTT.

The rearrangement joins TRBV10-2 to TRBJ2-1, with a weak D call TRBD2 (6 bases). CDR1 and CDR2 from the germline V gene are WSHSY and SAAADI. There are 15 residues in the CDR3. V lost 4 bases and J 5 bases, leaving 15 bases between the germline ends. The CDR3 bases are TGCGCCAGCAGTGGAGCGGGTCGTGGAAACAATGAGCAGTTCTTC. Its protein is CASSGAGRGNNEQFF.